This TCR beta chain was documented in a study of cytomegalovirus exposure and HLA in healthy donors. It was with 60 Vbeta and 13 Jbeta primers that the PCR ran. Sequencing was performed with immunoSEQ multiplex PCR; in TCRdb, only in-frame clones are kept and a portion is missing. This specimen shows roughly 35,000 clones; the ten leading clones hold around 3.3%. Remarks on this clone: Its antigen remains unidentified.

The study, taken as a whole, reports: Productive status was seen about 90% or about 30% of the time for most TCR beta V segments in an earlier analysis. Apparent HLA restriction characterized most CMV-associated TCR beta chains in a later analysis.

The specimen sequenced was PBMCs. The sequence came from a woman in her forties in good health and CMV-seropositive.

CDR3 residues: CASRRLAGGPSYEQYF. The CDR3 DNA sequence: TGTGCCAGCAGAAGACTAGCGGGAGGACCCTCCTACGAGCAGTACTTC. This chain links TRBV7-9 with TRBJ2-7; 13 bases are a match to TRBD2. Germline CDR1 is SEHNR and CDR2 is FQNEAQ (reference sequence). The CDR3 sequence is 16 residues long. The V segment lost 6 bases and the J segment 0 bases; nucleotides outside the gene matches: 5.